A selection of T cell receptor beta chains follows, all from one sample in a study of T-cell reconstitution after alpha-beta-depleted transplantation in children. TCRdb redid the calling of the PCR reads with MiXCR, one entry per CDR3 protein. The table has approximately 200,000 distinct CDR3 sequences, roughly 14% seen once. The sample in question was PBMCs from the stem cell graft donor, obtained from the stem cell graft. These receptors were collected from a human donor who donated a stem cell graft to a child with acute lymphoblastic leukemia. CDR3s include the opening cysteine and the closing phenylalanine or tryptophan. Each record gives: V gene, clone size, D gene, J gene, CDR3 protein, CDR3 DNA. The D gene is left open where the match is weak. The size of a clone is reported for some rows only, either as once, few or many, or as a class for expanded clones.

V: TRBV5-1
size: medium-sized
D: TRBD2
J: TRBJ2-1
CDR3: CASSFIAGVYNEQFF
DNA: TGCGCCAGCAGCTTTATAGCGGGAGTTTACAATGAGCAGTTCTTC

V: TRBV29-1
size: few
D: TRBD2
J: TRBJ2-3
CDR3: CSVGAGAIDTQYF
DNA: TGCAGCGTTGGGGCGGGAGCAATAGATACGCAGTATTTT

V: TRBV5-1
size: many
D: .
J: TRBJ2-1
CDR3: CASSLMGEARGKNNEQFF
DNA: TGCGCCAGCAGCTTAATGGGAGAGGCTAGAGGGAAGAACAATGAGCAGTTCTTC

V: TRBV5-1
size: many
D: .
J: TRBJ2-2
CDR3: CASSFGGADGELFF
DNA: TGCGCCAGCAGCTTCGGGGGCGCTGACGGGGAGCTGTTTTTT

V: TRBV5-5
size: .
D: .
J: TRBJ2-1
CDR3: CASSLRPPINYNEQFF
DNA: TGTGCCAGCAGCTTGCGACCACCGATTAACTACAATGAGCAGTTCTTC

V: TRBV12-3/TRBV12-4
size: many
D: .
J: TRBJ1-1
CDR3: CASSLLGGGNTEAFF
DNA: TGTGCCAGCAGTTTACTAGGCGGAGGGAACACTGAAGCTTTCTTT

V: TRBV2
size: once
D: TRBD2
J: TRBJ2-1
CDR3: CASSQELAGDEQFF
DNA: TGTGCCAGCAGTCAGGAACTAGCGGGAGATGAGCAGTTCTTC

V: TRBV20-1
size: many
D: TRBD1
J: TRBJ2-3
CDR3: CSALQGARGTDTQYF
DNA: TGCAGTGCCCTCCAGGGGGCAAGGGGCACAGATACGCAGTATTTT

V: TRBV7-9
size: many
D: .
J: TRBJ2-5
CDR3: CASSFNTGQETQYF
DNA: TGTGCCAGCAGCTTCAACACAGGGCAAGAGACCCAGTACTTC

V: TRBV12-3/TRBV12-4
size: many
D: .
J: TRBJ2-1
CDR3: CASSLFQRTYNEQFF
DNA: TGTGCCAGCAGTTTATTCCAGCGAACCTACAATGAGCAGTTCTTC

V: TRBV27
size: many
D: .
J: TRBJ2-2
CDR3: CASSSLTQNPGELFF
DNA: TGTGCCAGCAGCAGTTTAACCCAGAACCCCGGGGAGCTGTTTTTT

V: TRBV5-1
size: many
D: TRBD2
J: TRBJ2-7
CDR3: CASSTRLAEGEQYF
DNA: TGCGCCAGCAGCACGCGACTAGCGGAAGGCGAGCAGTACTTC

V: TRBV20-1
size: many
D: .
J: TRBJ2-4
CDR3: CSARELWLGGNIQYF
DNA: TGCAGTGCTAGAGAACTTTGGCTAGGGGGAAACATTCAGTACTTC

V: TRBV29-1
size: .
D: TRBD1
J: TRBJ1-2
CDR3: CSVGDRGFDGYTF
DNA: TGCAGCGTTGGGGACAGGGGTTTCGATGGCTACACCTTC

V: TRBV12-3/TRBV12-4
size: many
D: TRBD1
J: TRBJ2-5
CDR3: CASSDDRGETQYF
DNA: TGTGCCAGCAGCGATGACAGGGGGGAGACCCAGTACTTC

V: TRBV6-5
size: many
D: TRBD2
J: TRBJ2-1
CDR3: CASSAGEGPSEQFF
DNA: TGTGCCAGCAGTGCCGGGGAGGGGCCCTCCGAGCAGTTCTTC

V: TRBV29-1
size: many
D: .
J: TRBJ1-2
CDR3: CSVEVRGRTNYGYTF
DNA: TGCAGCGTTGAAGTCCGGGGCAGGACTAACTATGGCTACACCTTC

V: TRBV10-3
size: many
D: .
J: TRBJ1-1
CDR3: CAISDQGWRTEAFF
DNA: TGTGCCATCAGTGATCAGGGTTGGAGGACTGAAGCTTTCTTT

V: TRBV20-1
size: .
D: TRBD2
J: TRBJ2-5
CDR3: CSASLASGREQETQYF
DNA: TGCAGTGCTAGTCTCGCCAGCGGGAGGGAACAAGAGACCCAGTACTTC

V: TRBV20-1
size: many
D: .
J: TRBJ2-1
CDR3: CSAPKDVGGGVNEQFF
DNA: TGCAGTGCCCCAAAGGATGTTGGAGGAGGGGTCAATGAGCAGTTCTTC